This entry lists 4 T cell receptor beta chains sequenced from one sample in a study of blood T cells in healthy people across ages. A sample-barcoded 5' primer and a J-beta primer mix were used in a second PCR of roughly 6 to 11 cycles. TCRdb reprocessed the 5' RACE reads via MiXCR and lists one record per CDR3 protein. Of 1.5 million to 2 million distinct CDR3 sequences in the sample, about 50% are singletons; the top ten hold approximately 2.1%. The specimen was blood. These receptor sequences come from a woman aged 40 to 50 in good health.

This sequence joins TRBV6-2 or TRBV6-3 and TRBJ2-7, with TRBD1 matching over 7 bases. Germline CDR1 is MNHEY and CDR2 is SVGEGT. The CDR3 is made up of 13 amino acids. V was pared by 11 bases and J by 5 bases, with 12 bases of the junction left unmatched. This CDR3 is CASRRTGLNEQYF. Here the CDR3 DNA reads TGTGCCTCCCGTCGGACAGGATTGAACGAGCAGTACTTC.

The rearrangement links TRBV10-3 to TRBJ2-1, with TRBD2 identical over 11 bases. Germline lookup yields CDR1 ENHRY and CDR2 SYGVKD. The CDR3 has 16 residues. The ends lost 6 bases at V and 9 bases at J; junction bases unmatched: 13. Here the CDR3 reads CAIRDALAGGPGEQFF. The CDR3 region has the DNA TGTGCCATCAGAGACGCCCTAGCGGGGGGACCGGGTGAGCAGTTCTTC.

This clonotype was seen a handful of times. This chain connects TRBV4-2 to TRBJ2-3; 12 nucleotides agree with TRBD2. J gave up 1 base and V 2 bases, and 7 bases lay outside the gene matches. The CDR3 loop spans 18 amino acids. CDR1 LGHNA and CDR2 YNFKEQ come from the germline V gene. CDR3 DNA sequence: TGTGCCAGCAGCCAAAGACTAGCGGGGGCGGCTGGCACAGATACGCAGTATTTT. Its translation is CASSQRLAGAAGTDTQYF.

J is TRBJ2-4 and V is TRBV5-1; 10 nucleotides align to TRBD1. The closer fit of TRBJ2-7 to the DNA end suggests the J call may be wrong. This CDR3 spans 14 amino acids. The germline V gene has CDR1 SGHRS and CDR2 YFSETQ. The CDR3 loop reads CASSGDRGRNEQYF. CDR3 in DNA: TGCGCCAGCAGTGGGGACAGGGGTCGGAACGAGCAGTACTTC.